Each of the 32 T cell receptor beta chains below was sequenced from the same sample in a study of CDR3 diversity in severe acne. TCRdb passed the PCR reads through MiXCR, listing each CDR3 protein once. The sample holds roughly 79,000 distinct CDR3 sequences, around 54% seen once. Sequencing input: blood. The receptor source for this set is a male donor with severe acne vulgaris.

The V gene is TRBV19, the J gene TRBJ2-3, with 11 nucleotides matching TRBD2. V dropped 5 bases and J dropped 4; count of bases not matched to a gene: 5. There are 15 residues in the CDR3. Germline assignment: CDR1 LNHDA and CDR2 SQIVND (reference sequence). CDR3 DNA: TGTGCCAGTAGTTTCCGACTAGCGGGGCCAGATACGCAGTATTTT. Amino acids: CASSFRLAGPDTQYF.

V usage is TRBV5-5 and J usage is TRBJ2-5, with TRBD2 matching over 12 bases. The DNA matches TRBJ2-7 better at its end, which makes the J call doubtful. Per germline, CDR1 SGHKS and CDR2 YYEKEE (reference sequence). The CDR3 contains 14 residues. The CDR3 region is CASTGLAGSYEQYF. For the CDR3, the DNA is TGTGCCAGCACCGGACTAGCGGGATCCTACGAGCAGTACTTC.

Remarks on this clonotype: Just one base apart from a much larger clone, this may be a read error. The chain links TRBV27 to TRBJ2-7, with 8 bases aligning to TRBD2. After removal of 3 bases from V and 4 bases from J, the junction contained 5 bases not matched to a gene. CDR3 size: 14 residues. Germline V gives CDR1 MNHEY, CDR2 SMNVEV (reference sequence). In nucleotides, the CDR3 is TGTGCCAGCAGTTTTAGCGGGAACACTTACGAGCAGTACTTC. Amino acids: CASSFSGNTYEQYF.

Worth noting for this clonotype: This sequence may be a read error, since a much larger clone differs from it by one base. The chain links TRBV6-2 or TRBV6-3 to TRBJ2-7; TRBD2 matches 7 bases. Germline lookup yields CDR1 MNHEY and CDR2 SVGEGT. The CDR3 has 14 residues. Trimming at V came to 6 bases and at J to 3 bases, leaving 8 bases not matched to a gene. The CDR3 is CASSHLTGGYEQYF. The CDR3 bases are TGTGCCAGCAGCCACCTAACGGGAGGCTACGAGCAGTACTTC.

There are many counts of this clonotype. This chain uses TRBV10-3 with TRBJ2-3; 7 nucleotides match TRBD2. This CDR3 has 14 amino acids. After removal of 9 bases from V and 1 base from J, the junction contained 7 bases not matched to a gene. CDR1 is ENHRY, CDR2 SYGVKD, per germline. The CDR3 spells CAMGLGGGTDTQYF. For the CDR3, the DNA is TGTGCCATGGGCTTGGGGGGGGGCACAGATACGCAGTATTTT.

At least ten counts were recorded for this clonotype. The chain joins TRBV20-1 to TRBJ2-1; D not resolved. CDR1 and CDR2 from the germline V gene are DFQATT and SNEGSKA (reference sequence). The ends were cut back, 6 bases at V and 9 bases at J, with 27 bases in the middle. This CDR3 region has 16 residues. The CDR3 is CSAHPPSLGEIGEQFF. The CDR3 bases are TGCAGTGCCCACCCCCCTTCTCTCGGTGAGATTGGTGAGCAGTTCTTC.

The chain couples TRBV20-1 to TRBJ2-7, with 10 positions matching TRBD2. Losses at the gene ends were 4 bases for V and 4 bases for J; bases not matched to a gene: 4. The length of the CDR3 is 13 residues. Germline V lookup: CDR1 DFQATT, CDR2 SNEGSKA (reference sequence). This CDR3 reads CSATSGRGYEQYF. The CDR3 DNA reads as TGCAGTGCTACTAGCGGGAGAGGGTACGAGCAGTACTTC.

This clonotype has a count of ten or more. V is TRBV20-1 and J is TRBJ2-2; maybe TRBD1 (6 bases). The CDR3 covers 16 residues. Germline assignment: CDR1 DFQATT and CDR2 SNEGSKA (reference sequence). Trimming shortened V by 2 bases and J by 2 bases, and 15 bases separated the two germline ends. In nucleotides, the CDR3 is TGCAGTGCTAGAACTCCCGGGACATTTAACACCGGGGAGCTGTTTTTT. Translating it yields CSARTPGTFNTGELFF.

There are many counts of this clonotype. V usage is TRBV19 and J usage is TRBJ2-7, with TRBD1 matching over 9 bases. Trimming took 4 bases from V and 0 from J; bases not matched to a gene: 4. The CDR3 has 15 amino acids. Germline V gives CDR1 LNHDA, CDR2 SQIVND (reference sequence). Here the CDR3 reads CASSTGDRASYEQYF. CDR3 sequence (DNA): TGTGCCAGTAGTACGGGGGACAGGGCCTCCTACGAGCAGTACTTC. Looking up the rest from reference TRBV19 and TRBJ2-7 gives the full variable domain: DGGITQSPKYLFRKEGQNVTLSCEQNLNHDAMYWYRQDPGQGLRLIYYSQIVNDFQKGDIAEGYSVSREKKESFPLTVTSAQKNPTAFYLCASSTGDRASYEQYFGPGTRLTVT.

V usage is TRBV20-1 and J usage is TRBJ2-3; D remains unclear. This CDR3 region has 13 residues. V lost 5 bases to trimming and J lost 11 bases, with 20 bases between them. Per germline, CDR1 DFQATT and CDR2 SNEGSKA (reference sequence). DNA of the CDR3: TGCAGTGCTGAAAACAGTGTTTTGGGTGAGCAGTATTTT. Translating gives CSAENSVLGEQYF.

This clonotype was detected ten times or more. The chain uses TRBV7-2 and TRBJ2-2; D perhaps matches TRBD1 (6 bases). Per germline, CDR1 SGHTA and CDR2 FQGNSA. Trimming removed 5 bases from V and 4 bases from J, with 17 bases in between. CDR3 length equals 16 residues. Here the CDR3 DNA reads TGTGCCAGCAGCCCCCACGGGGTAGGGGGCACCGGGGAGCTGTTTTTT. Protein sequence: CASSPHGVGGTGELFF.

The chain carries TRBV10-3 and TRBJ2-6; the D is unclear. The germline gives CDR1 ENHRY, CDR2 SYGVKD. Trimming stripped 2 bases from V and 0 bases from J, with 14 bases between. The CDR3 loop spans 18 amino acids. This chain's CDR3 is CAISERAARSSGANVLTF. The CDR3 coding sequence is TGTGCCATCAGTGAGCGGGCGGCGCGGAGCTCTGGGGCCAACGTCCTGACTTTC.

This clonotype was seen many times. V usage is TRBV19 and J usage is TRBJ1-1, with 9 bases identical to TRBD1. The V gene end was trimmed by 9 bases and the J gene end by 1 base; junction bases not matched to a gene: 3. The CDR3 is made up of 13 amino acids. Germline V gene lookup returns CDR1 LNHDA and CDR2 SQIVND (reference sequence). The CDR3 loop reads CASGTGRNTEAFF. The CDR3 nucleotides are TGTGCCAGCGGGACAGGGAGGAACACTGAAGCTTTCTTT. The variable domain in full, completed from reference TRBV19 and TRBJ1-1, reads DGGITQSPKYLFRKEGQNVTLSCEQNLNHDAMYWYRQDPGQGLRLIYYSQIVNDFQKGDIAEGYSVSREKKESFPLTVTSAQKNPTAFYLCASGTGRNTEAFFGQGTRLTVV.

The CDR3 sequence is CASSLDRGDEQYV. In DNA, the CDR3 is TGCGCCAGCAGCTTGGACAGGGGGGACGAGCAGTACGTC. J is TRBJ2-7 and V is TRBV5-1; 8 nucleotides match TRBD1. Germline V gene sequence: CDR1 SGHRS, CDR2 YFSETQ. CDR3 length: 13 residues. V was pared by 0 bases and J by 5 bases, with 1 base of the junction left unmatched.

In this sample, this clonotype is medium-sized. The V and J genes are TRBV6-6 and TRBJ2-7; no clear D gene. CDR1 is MNHNY, CDR2 SVGAGI, per germline (reference sequence). The CDR3 length is 12 residues. Trimming shortened V by 5 bases and J by 6 bases, and 11 bases separated the two germline ends. Written as DNA, the CDR3 is TGTGCCAGCAGTCCGGAATGGAGCGAGCAGTACTTC. Protein product: CASSPEWSEQYF.

This clonotype was recorded many times. V usage is TRBV2 and J usage is TRBJ2-5; TRBD1 agrees at 7 bases. The junction had 4 bases not matched to a gene; V was cut back by 3 bases and J by 0 bases. Germline-derived CDR1 and CDR2 are SNHLY and FYNNEI. The CDR3 has 15 residues. CDR3 coding DNA: TGTGCCAGCAGTGACCTCGGGACAGACCAAGAGACCCAGTACTTC. Protein sequence: CASSDLGTDQETQYF.

This chain's CDR3 is CSARTGSDYEQYF. The DNA of the CDR3 is TGCAGCGCACGGACAGGGAGCGACTACGAGCAGTACTTC. This sequence joins TRBV29-1 and TRBJ2-7; the match to TRBD1 covers 8 bases. The CDR3 extends over 13 amino acids. The V gene end was trimmed by 7 bases and the J gene end by 3 bases; junction bases not matched to a gene: 8. Germline loops: CDR1 SQVTM, CDR2 ANQGSEA.

In this sample, this clonotype turned up many times. The J gene is TRBJ2-6, the V gene TRBV9; 7 nucleotides match TRBD2. Unmatched junction bases numbered 6, after V lost 3 bases and J lost 3 bases. The germline V gene has CDR1 SGDLS and CDR2 YYNGEE. This CDR3 is built from 16 residues. The CDR3 reads CASSASREGGANVLTF. The CDR3 bases are TGTGCCAGCAGCGCTAGCAGGGAGGGTGGGGCCAACGTCCTGACTTTC.

By proportion, this clonotype is medium-sized (0.01 to 0.1%). The chain joins TRBV6-6 to TRBJ1-2; weak D call: TRBD1 (5 bases). V lost 4 bases, J lost 4 bases, and 13 bases lay in between. Germline assignment: CDR1 MNHNY and CDR2 SVGAGI (reference sequence). CDR3 size: 14 residues. This chain's CDR3 is CASSFPGWSYGYTF. CDR3 DNA sequence: TGTGCCAGCAGTTTCCCAGGGTGGTCCTATGGCTACACCTTC.

As regards this clonotype: This may arise from a read error, as a much more abundant clone is one base away. J is TRBJ1-4 and V is TRBV20-1; D not resolved. This CDR3 has 14 residues. The germline gives CDR1 DFQATT, CDR2 SNEGSKA (reference sequence). Deletions cut 7 bases from V and 8 bases from J, with 20 bases between. DNA for the CDR3: TGCAGTGTTCACACCCCCCGAAGAATAGAAAAACTGTTTTTT. Its translation is CSVHTPRRIEKLFF.

This clonotype was observed a few times. CDR3: CASSAAGLNTEAFF. The CDR3 nucleotides are TGTGCCAGTAGTGCCGCCGGACTGAACACTGAAGCTTTCTTT. The chain employs TRBV19 and TRBJ1-1; unclear D gene. Germline loops: CDR1 LNHDA, CDR2 SQIVND (reference sequence). CDR3 size: 14 residues. The V end was cut by 5 bases, the J end by 0 bases, with 10 bases between.

Concerning this clonotype itself: No DNA is shown, since the ends of the CDR3 on it are uncertain; the CDR3 is the one TCRdb lists. The chain links TRBV29-1 to TRBJ1-5; the table's D call, TRBD1, has no DNA check behind it. The CDR3 sequence runs 22 residues, both termini included. CDR1 is SQVTM, CDR2 ANQGSEA, per germline. This CDR3 is CSVADAAMYLCATGGNNQPQHF.

This clonotype showed up many times. The J gene is TRBJ1-3, the V gene TRBV30, with no clear D. CDR1 GTSNPN and CDR2 SVGIG come from the germline V gene (reference sequence). The CDR3 sequence is 15 residues long. Trimming pared 0 bases from V and 0 bases from J, leaving 9 bases between. The CDR3 nucleotides are TGTGCCTGGAGTGTACTCGGCTCCTCTGGAAACACCATATATTTT. It specifies CAWSVLGSSGNTIYF.

This clonotype has a count of ten or more. Its ends do not fully match the called genes, so a read error is possible. The chain employs TRBV7-7 and TRBJ2-7, with a possible D match to TRBD1 (6 bases). The CDR3 loop spans 17 amino acids. CDR1 SSHAT and CDR2 FNYEAQ come from the germline V gene (reference sequence). As DNA, the CDR3 is TGTGCTAGCAGCCGAAGGGGGTGGGCGTCCGATCTCTACGAGCAGTACTTC. The encoded protein is CASSRRGWASDLYEQYF.

The J gene is TRBJ1-2, the V gene TRBV7-2; TRBD1 matches 7 bases. CDR3 length: 13 amino acids. Losses at the gene ends were 1 base for V and 7 bases for J; bases not matched to a gene: 3. CDR1 is SGHTA, CDR2 FQGNSA, per germline. The CDR3 nucleotides read TGTGCCAGCAGCTTAGGGACAGGACCTGGCTACACCTTC. It codes for CASSLGTGPGYTF. Supplemented by reference TRBV7-2 and TRBJ1-2, the full variable domain reads GAGVSQSPSNKVTEKGKDVELRCDPISGHTALYWYRQSLGQGLEFLIYFQGNSAPDKSGLPSDRFSAERTGGSVSTLTIQRTQQEDSAVYLCASSLGTGPGYTFGSGTRLTVV.

The chain is built from TRBV25-1 and TRBJ2-7; 10 nucleotides line up with TRBD2. Germline CDR1 and CDR2: MGHDK and SYGVNS. The CDR3 runs 13 residues. With V trimmed by 11 bases and J by 0 bases, 4 bases remained unmatched. CDR3 DNA sequence: TGTGCCGTAGGACTAGCGGTCTCCTACGAGCAGTACTTC. Its translation is CAVGLAVSYEQYF.

For this clonotype: A much bigger clone sits one base away, suggesting this may be a read error. This chain links TRBV2 with TRBJ2-3; 13 nucleotides match TRBD2. The CDR3 consists of 16 residues. CDR1 SNHLY and CDR2 FYNNEI come from the germline V gene. The ends lost 4 bases at V and 8 bases at J; junction bases unmatched: 9. CDR3 DNA: TGTGCCAGCAGTGGAATACTAGCGGGAGGGCGAGGTACGCAGTATTTT. This codes for CASSGILAGGRGTQYF.

Only a few counts were recorded for this clonotype. The chain carries TRBV27 and TRBJ2-5; the D gene is possibly TRBD2 (5 bases). V lost 5 bases to trimming and J lost 5 bases, with 12 bases between them. The CDR3 totals 13 residues. Germline CDR1 and CDR2: MNHEY and SMNVEV (reference sequence). CDR3 amino acids: CASSTLLGETQYF. The CDR3 bases are TGTGCCAGCAGTACACTACTAGGGGAGACCCAGTACTTC.

With respect to this clonotype: With a much larger clone just one base away, this may be a read error. The CDR3 nucleotides read TGTGCCAGCAGCTTTCTTCGCACTAAAGCTTTCTTT. Translating it yields CASSFLRTKAFF. The rearrangement links TRBV7-9 to TRBJ1-1; D call uncertain. CDR3 length equals 12 residues. CDR1 SEHNR and CDR2 FQNEAQ come from the germline V gene (reference sequence).

The CDR3 reads CASTKGGADYEQYV. In nucleotides, the CDR3 is TGTGCCAGCACCAAGGGGGGGGCCGACTACGAGCAGTACGTC. The V gene is TRBV28, the J gene TRBJ2-7, with D maybe TRBD2 (7 bases). The germline V gene encodes CDR1 MDHEN and CDR2 SYDVKM. V was cut by 7 bases and J by 3 bases, with 16 bases left in between. The CDR3 contains 14 residues.

This chain connects TRBV7-2 to TRBJ2-2; D is ambiguous. CDR1 and CDR2 from the germline V gene are SGHTA and FQGNSA. The V gene lost 5 bases and the J gene lost 7 bases, with 14 bases spanning the gap. The CDR3 extends over 14 amino acids. The CDR3 sequence: CASSRNTLVGELFF. For the CDR3, the DNA is TGTGCCAGCAGCCGGAATACGCTTGTCGGGGAGCTGTTTTTT.

By share, this clonotype counts as medium-sized. V gene TRBV2 combines with J gene TRBJ2-7; TRBD2 matches at 11 bases. This CDR3 spans 16 amino acids. Germline-derived CDR1 and CDR2 are SNHLY and FYNNEI. V shed 6 bases and J 0 bases; nucleotides not matched to a gene: 7. The CDR3 loop reads CASSELGLAVSYEQYF. The CDR3, as DNA: TGTGCCAGCAGCGAACTGGGACTAGCGGTCTCCTACGAGCAGTACTTC.